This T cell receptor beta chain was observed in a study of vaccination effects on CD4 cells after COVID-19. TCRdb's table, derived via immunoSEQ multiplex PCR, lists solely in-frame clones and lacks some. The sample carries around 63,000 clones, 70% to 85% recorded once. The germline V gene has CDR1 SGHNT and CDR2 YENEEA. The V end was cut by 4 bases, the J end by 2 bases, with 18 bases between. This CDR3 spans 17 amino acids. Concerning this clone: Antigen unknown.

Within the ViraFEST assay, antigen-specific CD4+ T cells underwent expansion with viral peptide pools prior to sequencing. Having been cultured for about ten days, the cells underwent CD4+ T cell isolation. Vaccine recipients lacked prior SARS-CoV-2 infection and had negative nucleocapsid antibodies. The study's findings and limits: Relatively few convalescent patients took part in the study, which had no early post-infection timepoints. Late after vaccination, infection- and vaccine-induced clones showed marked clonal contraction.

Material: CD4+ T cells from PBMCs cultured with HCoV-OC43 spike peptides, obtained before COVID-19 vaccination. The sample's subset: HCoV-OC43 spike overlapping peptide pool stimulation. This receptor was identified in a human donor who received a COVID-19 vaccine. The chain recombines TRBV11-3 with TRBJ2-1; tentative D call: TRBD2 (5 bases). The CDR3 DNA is TGTGCCAGCAGCTCGACCCGGGATCAGAGGGCCTACAATGAGCAGTTCTTC. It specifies CASSSTRDQRAYNEQFF.